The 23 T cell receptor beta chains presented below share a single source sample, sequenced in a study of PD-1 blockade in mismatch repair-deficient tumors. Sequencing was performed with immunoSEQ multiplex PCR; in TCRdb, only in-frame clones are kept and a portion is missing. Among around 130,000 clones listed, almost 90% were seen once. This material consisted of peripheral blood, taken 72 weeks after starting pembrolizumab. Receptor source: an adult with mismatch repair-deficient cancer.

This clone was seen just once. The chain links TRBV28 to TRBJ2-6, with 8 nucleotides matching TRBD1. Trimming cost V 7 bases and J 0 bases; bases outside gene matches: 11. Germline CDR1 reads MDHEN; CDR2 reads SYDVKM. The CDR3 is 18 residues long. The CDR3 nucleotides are TGTGCCAGCACAACCCGTGGGACAGGATACTCTGGGGCCAACGTCCTGACTTTC. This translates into CASTTRGTGYSGANVLTF. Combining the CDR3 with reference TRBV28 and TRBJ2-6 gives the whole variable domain DVKVTQSSRYLVKRTGEKVFLECVQDMDHENMFWYRQDPGLGLRLIYFSYDVKMKEKGDIPEGYSVSREKKERFSLILESASTNQTSMYLCASTTRGTGYSGANVLTFGAGSRLTVL.

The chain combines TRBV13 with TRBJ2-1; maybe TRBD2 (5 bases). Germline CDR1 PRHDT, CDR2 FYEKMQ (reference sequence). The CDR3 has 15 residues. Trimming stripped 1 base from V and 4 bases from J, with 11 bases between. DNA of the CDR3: TGTGCCAGCAGCTTAGCGGGAAAGGGATACAATGAGCAGTTCTTC. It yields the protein CASSLAGKGYNEQFF.

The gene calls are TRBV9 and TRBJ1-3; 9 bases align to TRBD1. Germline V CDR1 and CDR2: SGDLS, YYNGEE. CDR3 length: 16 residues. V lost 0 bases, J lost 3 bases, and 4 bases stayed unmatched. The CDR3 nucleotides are TGTGCCAGCAGCGTAGCGGGACAGGGTCATGGAAACACCATATATTTT. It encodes CASSVAGQGHGNTIYF.

The CDR3 nucleotides are TGTGCCAGCAGTTTTTCTATGGACAGCCCTGAAGGAGCTTTCTTT. Protein sequence: CASSFSMDSPEGAFF. The rearrangement links TRBV6-1 to TRBJ1-1, with D possibly matching TRBD1 (6 bases). The CDR3 contains 15 residues. Looked up from germline, CDR1 is MNHNS and CDR2 is SASEGT. V shed 5 bases and J shed 10 bases, with 23 bases lying between them.

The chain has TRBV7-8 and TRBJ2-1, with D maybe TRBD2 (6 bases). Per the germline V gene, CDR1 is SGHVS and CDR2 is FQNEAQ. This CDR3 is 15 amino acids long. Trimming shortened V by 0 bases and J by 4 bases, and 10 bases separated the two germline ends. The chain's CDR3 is CASSLAVSGYNEQFF. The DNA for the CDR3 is TGTGCCAGCAGCTTAGCTGTTAGCGGATACAATGAGCAGTTCTTC. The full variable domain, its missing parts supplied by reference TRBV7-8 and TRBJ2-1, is GAGVSQSPRYKVAKRGQDVALRCDPISGHVSLFWYQQALGQGPEFLTYFQNEAQLDKSGLPSDRFFAERPEGSVSTLKIQRTQQEDSAVYLCASSLAVSGYNEQFFGPGTRLTVL.

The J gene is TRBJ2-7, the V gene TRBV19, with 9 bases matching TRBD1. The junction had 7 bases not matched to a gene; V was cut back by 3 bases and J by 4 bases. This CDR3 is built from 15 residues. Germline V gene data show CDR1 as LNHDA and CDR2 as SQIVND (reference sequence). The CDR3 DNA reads TGTGCCAGTAGTATTCCGGGACAGGGAATTTACGAGCAGTACTTC. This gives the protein CASSIPGQGIYEQYF.

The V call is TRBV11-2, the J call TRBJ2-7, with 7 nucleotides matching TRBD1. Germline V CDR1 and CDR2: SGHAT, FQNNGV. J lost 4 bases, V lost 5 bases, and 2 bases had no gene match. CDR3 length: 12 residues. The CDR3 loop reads CASSPGQYEQYF. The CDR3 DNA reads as TGTGCCAGCAGCCCGGGACAGTACGAGCAGTACTTC. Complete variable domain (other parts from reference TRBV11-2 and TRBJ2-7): EAGVAQSPRYKIIEKRQSVAFWCNPISGHATLYWYQQILGQGPKLLIQFQNNGVVDDSQLPKDRFSAERLKGVDSTLKIQPAKLEDSAVYLCASSPGQYEQYFGPGTRLTVT.

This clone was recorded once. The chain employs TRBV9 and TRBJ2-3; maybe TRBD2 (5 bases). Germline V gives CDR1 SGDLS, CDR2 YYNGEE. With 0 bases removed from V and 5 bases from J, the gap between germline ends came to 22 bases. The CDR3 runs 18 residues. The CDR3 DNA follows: TGTGCCAGCAGCGTAGACCCCCGGGTAGAGGCGGGCGAAGATACGCAGTATTTT. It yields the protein CASSVDPRVEAGEDTQYF.

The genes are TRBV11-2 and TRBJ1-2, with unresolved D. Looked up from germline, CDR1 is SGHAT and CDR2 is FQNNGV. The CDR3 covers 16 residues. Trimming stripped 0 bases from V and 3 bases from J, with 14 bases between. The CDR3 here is CASSLDSARGDYGYTF. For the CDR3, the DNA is TGTGCCAGCAGCTTAGATTCCGCTCGGGGTGACTATGGCTACACCTTC.

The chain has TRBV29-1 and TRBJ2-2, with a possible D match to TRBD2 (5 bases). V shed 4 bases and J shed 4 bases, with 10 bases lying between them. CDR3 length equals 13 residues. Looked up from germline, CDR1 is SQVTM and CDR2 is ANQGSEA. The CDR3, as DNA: TGCAGCGTTGTGTCTAGCATCACCGGGGAGCTGTTTTTT. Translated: CSVVSSITGELFF.

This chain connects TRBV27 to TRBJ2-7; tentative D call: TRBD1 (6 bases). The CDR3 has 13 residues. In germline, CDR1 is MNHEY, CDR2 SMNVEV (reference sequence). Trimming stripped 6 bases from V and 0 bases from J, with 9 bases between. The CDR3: CASSPGHSYEQYF. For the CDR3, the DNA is TGTGCCAGCAGCCCGGGACACTCCTACGAGCAGTACTTC.

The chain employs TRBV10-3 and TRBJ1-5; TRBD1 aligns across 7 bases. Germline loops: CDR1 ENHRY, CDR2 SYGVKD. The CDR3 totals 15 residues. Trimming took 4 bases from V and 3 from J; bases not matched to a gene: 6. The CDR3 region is CAISVTGQPNQPQHF. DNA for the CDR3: TGTGCCATCAGTGTGACGGGACAGCCCAATCAGCCCCAGCATTTT.

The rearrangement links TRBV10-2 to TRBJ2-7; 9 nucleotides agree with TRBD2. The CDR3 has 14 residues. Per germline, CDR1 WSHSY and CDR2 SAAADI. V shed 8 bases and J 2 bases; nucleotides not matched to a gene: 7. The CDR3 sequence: CASLDPSGAYEQYF. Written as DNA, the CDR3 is TGCGCCAGCCTTGACCCTAGCGGGGCCTACGAGCAGTACTTC.

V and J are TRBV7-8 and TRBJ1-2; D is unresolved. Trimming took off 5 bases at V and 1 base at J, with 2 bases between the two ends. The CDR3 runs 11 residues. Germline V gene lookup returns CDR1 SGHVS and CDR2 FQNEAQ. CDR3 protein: CASSSNYGYTF. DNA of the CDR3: TGTGCCAGCAGCAGTAACTATGGCTACACCTTC.

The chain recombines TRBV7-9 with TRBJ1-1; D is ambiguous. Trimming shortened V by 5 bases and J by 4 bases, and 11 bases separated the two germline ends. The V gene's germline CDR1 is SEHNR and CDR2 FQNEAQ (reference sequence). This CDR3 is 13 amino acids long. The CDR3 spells CASSPRGGTEAFF. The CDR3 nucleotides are TGTGCCAGCAGCCCACGGGGAGGCACTGAAGCTTTCTTT.

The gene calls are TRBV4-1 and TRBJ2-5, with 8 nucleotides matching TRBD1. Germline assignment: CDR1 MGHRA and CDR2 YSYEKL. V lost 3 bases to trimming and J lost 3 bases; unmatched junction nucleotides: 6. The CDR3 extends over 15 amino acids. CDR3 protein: CASSHPQTGEETQYF. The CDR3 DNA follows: TGCGCCAGCAGCCACCCGCAGACAGGGGAAGAGACCCAGTACTTC.

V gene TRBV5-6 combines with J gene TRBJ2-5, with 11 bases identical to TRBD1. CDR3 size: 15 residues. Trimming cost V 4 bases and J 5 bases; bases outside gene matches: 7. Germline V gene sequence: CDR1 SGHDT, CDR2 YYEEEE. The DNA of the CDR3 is TGTGCCAGCAGCGGATCCGGGACAGGGGGGGAGACCCAGTACTTC. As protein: CASSGSGTGGETQYF.

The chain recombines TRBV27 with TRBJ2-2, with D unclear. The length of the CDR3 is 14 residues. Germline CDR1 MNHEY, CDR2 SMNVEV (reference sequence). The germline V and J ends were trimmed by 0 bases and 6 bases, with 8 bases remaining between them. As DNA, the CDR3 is TGTGCCAGCAGTTTATCGAATGGTCCCGGGGAGCTGTTTTTT. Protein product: CASSLSNGPGELFF.

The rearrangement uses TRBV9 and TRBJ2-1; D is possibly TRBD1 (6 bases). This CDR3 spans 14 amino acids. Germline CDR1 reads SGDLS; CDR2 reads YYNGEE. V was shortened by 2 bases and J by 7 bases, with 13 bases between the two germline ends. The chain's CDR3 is CASSVPNRENEQFF. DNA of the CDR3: TGTGCCAGCAGCGTCCCCAACAGGGAAAATGAGCAGTTCTTC.

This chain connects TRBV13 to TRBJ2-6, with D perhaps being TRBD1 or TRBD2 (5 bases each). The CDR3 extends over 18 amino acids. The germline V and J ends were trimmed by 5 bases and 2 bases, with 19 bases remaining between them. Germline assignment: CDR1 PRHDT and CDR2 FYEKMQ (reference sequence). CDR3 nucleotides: TGTGCCAGCAGCCCAGGGACGGCGTATTTGACTGGGGCCAACGTCCTGACTTTC. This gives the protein CASSPGTAYLTGANVLTF.

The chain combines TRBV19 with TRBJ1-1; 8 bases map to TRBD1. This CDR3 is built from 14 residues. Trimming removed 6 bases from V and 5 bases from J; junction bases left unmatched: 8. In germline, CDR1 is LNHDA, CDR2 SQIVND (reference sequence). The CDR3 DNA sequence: TGTGCCAGTAGGGACAGGGCGGGTAAGACTGAAGCTTTCTTT. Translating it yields CASRDRAGKTEAFF. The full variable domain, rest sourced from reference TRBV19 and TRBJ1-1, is DGGITQSPKYLFRKEGQNVTLSCEQNLNHDAMYWYRQDPGQGLRLIYYSQIVNDFQKGDIAEGYSVSREKKESFPLTVTSAQKNPTAFYLCASRDRAGKTEAFFGQGTRLTVV.

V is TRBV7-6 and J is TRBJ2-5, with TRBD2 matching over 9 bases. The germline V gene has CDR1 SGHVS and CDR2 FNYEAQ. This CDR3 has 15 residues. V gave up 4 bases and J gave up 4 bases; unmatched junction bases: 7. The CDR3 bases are TGTGCCAGCAGCTCTGTAGCGGGAGCGGGAGAGACCCAGTACTTC. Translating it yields CASSSVAGAGETQYF.

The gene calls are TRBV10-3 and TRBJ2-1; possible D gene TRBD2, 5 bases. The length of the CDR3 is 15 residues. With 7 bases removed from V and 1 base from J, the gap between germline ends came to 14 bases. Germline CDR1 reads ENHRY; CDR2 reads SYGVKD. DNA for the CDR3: TGTGCCATCAAAAGAAGCGGAAATTCCTACAATGAGCAGTTCTTC. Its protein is CAIKRSGNSYNEQFF.